These T cell receptor beta chains were read from a single sample in a study of OX40 agonist ivuxolimab in advanced cancers. The data were produced by immunoSEQ multiplex PCR, yet TCRdb's version contains in-frame clones alone and is incomplete. The profile shows 65,000 to 90,000 clones, 75% to 90% of them singletons. Specimen: CD4+ or CD8+ T cells sorted from blood, collected in a trial of the OX40 agonist ivuxolimab. These receptors were taken from an adult with an advanced solid tumor such as melanoma, head and neck, liver or kidney cancer. The CDR3 runs from the conserved cysteine through the conserved F or W.

V gene: TRBV7-9
CDR3 protein: CASTSGAPQSYYEQYF

V gene: TRBV10-1
CDR3 protein: CASSDSGLYNEQFF

V gene: TRBV4-2
CDR3 protein: CASSQVASPLHF

V gene: TRBV20-1
CDR3 protein: CSAPTAAEAFF

V gene: TRBV10-3
CDR3 protein: CAISEFPGTNTEAFF

V gene: TRBV27
CDR3 protein: CASSSWAHHTDTQYF

V gene: TRBV19
CDR3 protein: CASSIWGTNYGYTF

V gene: TRBV9
CDR3 protein: CASSVDMNTEAFF

V gene: TRBV5-1
CDR3 protein: CASRNHRQGRETQYF

V gene: TRBV4-1
CDR3 protein: CASSQASGGSNQPQHF

V gene: TRBV6-5
CDR3 protein: CASRFTGDGYGYTF

V gene: TRBV12-2
CDR3 protein: CASRTGLAGAPYNEQFF

V gene: TRBV7-3
CDR3 protein: CASSSEQWNEQFF

V gene: TRBV10-1
CDR3 protein: CASSVGGPIGGATEAFF

V gene: TRBV29-1
CDR3 protein: CSVERGTGELFF

V gene: TRBV6-5
CDR3 protein: CASSYPGQDNEQFF

V gene: TRBV5-4
CDR3 protein: CASSLWGTVNSPLHF

V gene: TRBV11-2
CDR3 protein: CASSLVGIPYEQYF

V gene: TRBV4-1
CDR3 protein: CASSQEAVAAQETQYF

V gene: TRBV7-9
CDR3 protein: CASALGGNTIYF

V gene: TRBV11-2
CDR3 protein: CASSLGPDSAYGYTF

V gene: TRBV5-1
CDR3 protein: CASSSSGGRQETQYF

V gene: TRBV11-2
CDR3 protein: CASSSLTEAGGEFTLHF

V gene: TRBV11-2
CDR3 protein: CASSSPGTGELFF

V gene: TRBV19
CDR3 protein: CASSIRTSYEQYF

V gene: TRBV7-9
CDR3 protein: CASTNLLPTGKETQYF

V gene: TRBV27
CDR3 protein: CASSFGRGTGELFF

V gene: TRBV27
CDR3 protein: CASSPYPQDPSGAAKTYNEQFF

V gene: TRBV9
CDR3 protein: CASSDGGSGTGELFF